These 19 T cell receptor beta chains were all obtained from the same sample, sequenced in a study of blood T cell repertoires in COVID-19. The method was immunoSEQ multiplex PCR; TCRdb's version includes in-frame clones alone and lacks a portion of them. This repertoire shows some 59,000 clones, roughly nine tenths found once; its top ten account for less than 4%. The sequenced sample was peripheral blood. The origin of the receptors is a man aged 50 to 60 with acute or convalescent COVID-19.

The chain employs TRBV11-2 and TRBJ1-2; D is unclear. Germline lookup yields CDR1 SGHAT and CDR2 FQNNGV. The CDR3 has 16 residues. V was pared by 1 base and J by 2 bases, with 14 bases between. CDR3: CASSLVGSSLNYGYTF. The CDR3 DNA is TGTGCCAGCAGCTTAGTGGGGAGCAGCCTCAACTATGGCTACACCTTC.

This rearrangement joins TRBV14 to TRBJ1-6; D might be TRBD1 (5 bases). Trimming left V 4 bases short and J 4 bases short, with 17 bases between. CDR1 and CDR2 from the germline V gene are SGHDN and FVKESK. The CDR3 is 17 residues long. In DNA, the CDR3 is TGTGCCAGCAGCCGCAGACAGCCCATTTTTTATAATTCACCCCTCCACTTT. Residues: CASSRRQPIFYNSPLHF.

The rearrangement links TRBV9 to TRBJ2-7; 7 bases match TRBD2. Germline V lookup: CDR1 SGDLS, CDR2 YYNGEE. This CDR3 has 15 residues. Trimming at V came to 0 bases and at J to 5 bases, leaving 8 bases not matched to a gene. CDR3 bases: TGTGCCAGCAGCGTAGGGGAGGGACTAATTAACGAGCAGTACTTC. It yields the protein CASSVGEGLINEQYF.

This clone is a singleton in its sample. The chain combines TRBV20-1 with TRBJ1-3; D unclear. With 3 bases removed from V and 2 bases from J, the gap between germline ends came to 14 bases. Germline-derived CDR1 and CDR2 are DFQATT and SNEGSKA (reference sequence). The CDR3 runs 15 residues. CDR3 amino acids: CSASPPGYPGNTIYF. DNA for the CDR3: TGCAGTGCTAGTCCCCCGGGGTATCCTGGAAACACCATATATTTT.

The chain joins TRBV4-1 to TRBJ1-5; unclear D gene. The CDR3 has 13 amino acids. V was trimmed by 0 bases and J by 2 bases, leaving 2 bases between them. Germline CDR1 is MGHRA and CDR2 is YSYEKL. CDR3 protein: CASSQDGNQPQHF. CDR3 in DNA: TGCGCCAGCAGCCAAGACGGCAATCAGCCCCAGCATTTT.

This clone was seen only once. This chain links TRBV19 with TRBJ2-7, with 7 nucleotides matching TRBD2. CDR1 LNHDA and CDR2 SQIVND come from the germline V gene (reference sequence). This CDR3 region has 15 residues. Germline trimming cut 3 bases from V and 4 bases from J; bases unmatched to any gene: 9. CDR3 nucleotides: TGTGCCAGTAGTATTGGGGCGGGAGTTAGTTACGAGCAGTACTTC. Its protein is CASSIGAGVSYEQYF.

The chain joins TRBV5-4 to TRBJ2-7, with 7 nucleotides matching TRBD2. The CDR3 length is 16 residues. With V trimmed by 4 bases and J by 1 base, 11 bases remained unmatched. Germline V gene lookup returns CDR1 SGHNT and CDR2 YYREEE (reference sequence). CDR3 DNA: TGTGCCAGCAGCGGGGGGGAGGCGGGGAAGTCCTACGAGCAGTACTTC. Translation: CASSGGEAGKSYEQYF. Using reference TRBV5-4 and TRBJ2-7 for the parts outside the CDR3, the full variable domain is ETGVTQSPTHLIKTRGQQVTLRCSSQSGHNTVSWYQQALGQGPQFIFQYYREEENGRGNFPPRFSGLQFPNYSSELNVNALELDDSALYLCASSGGEAGKSYEQYFGPGTRLTVT.

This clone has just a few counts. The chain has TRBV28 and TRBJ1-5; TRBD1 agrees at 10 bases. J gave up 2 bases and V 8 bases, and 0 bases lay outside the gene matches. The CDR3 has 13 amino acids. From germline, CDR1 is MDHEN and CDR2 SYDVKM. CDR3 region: CASGTGGNQPQHF. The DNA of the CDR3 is TGTGCCAGCGGGACAGGGGGCAATCAGCCCCAGCATTTT.

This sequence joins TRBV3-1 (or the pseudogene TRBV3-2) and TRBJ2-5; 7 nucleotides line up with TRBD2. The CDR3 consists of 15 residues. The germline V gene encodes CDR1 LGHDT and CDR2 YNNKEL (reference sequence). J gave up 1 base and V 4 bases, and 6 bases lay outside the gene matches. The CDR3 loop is CASSPGGTTQETQYF. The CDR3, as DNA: TGTGCCAGCAGCCCTGGCGGGACTACCCAAGAGACCCAGTACTTC.

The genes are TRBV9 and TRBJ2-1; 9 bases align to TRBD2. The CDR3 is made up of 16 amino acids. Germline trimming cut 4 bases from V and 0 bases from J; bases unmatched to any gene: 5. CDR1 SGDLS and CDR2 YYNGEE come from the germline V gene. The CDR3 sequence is CASSLHSGSSYNEQFF. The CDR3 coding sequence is TGTGCCAGCAGCCTCCATAGCGGGAGCTCCTACAATGAGCAGTTCTTC.

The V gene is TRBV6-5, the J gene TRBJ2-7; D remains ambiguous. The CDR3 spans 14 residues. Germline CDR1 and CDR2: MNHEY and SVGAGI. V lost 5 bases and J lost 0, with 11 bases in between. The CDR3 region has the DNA TGTGCCAGCAGTACTGAGCGATCCTCCTACGAGCAGTACTTC. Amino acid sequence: CASSTERSSYEQYF.

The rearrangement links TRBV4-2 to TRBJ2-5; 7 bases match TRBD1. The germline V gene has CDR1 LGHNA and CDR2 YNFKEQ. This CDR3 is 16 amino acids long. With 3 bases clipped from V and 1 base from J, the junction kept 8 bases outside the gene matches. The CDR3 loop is CASSQGTASSQETQYF. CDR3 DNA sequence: TGTGCCAGCAGCCAGGGGACAGCTAGTTCCCAAGAGACCCAGTACTTC.

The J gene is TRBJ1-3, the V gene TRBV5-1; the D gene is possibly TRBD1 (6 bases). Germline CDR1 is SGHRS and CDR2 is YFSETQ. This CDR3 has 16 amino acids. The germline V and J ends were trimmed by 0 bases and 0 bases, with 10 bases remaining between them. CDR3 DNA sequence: TGCGCCAGCAGCTTGGAAGGGGGAAGCTCTGGAAACACCATATATTTT. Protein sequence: CASSLEGGSSGNTIYF.

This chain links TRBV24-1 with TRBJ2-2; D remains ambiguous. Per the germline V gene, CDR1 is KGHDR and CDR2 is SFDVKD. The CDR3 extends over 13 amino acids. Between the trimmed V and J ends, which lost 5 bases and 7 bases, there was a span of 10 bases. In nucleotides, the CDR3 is TGTGCCACCAGTGCCCTTTTCTTCGGGGAGCTGTTTTTT. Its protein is CATSALFFGELFF.

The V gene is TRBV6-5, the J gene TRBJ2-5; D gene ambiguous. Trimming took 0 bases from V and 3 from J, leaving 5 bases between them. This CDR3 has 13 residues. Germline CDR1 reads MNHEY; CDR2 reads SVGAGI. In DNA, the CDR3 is TGTGCCAGCAGTTACTCGCAGAAAGAGACCCAGTACTTC. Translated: CASSYSQKETQYF.

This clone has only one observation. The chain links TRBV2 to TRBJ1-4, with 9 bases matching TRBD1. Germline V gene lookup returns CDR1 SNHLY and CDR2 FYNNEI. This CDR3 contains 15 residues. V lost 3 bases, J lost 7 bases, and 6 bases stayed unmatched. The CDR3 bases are TGTGCCAGCAGTGAGCCGGGACAGGGTACTGAAAAACTGTTTTTT. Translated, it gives CASSEPGQGTEKLFF.

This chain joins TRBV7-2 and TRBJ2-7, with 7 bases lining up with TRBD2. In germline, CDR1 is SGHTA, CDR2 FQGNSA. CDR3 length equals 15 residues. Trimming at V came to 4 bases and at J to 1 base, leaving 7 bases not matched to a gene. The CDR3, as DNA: TGTGCCAGCAGCTCTCCTAGCGGAGGGTCCTACGAGCAGTACTTC. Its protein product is CASSSPSGGSYEQYF.

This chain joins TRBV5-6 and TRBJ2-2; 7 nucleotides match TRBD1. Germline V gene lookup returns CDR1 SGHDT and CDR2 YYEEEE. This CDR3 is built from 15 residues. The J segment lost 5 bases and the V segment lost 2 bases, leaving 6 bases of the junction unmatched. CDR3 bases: TGTGCCAGCAGCTTTCTCTTGACAGGGACCGGGGAGCTGTTTTTT. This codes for CASSFLLTGTGELFF.

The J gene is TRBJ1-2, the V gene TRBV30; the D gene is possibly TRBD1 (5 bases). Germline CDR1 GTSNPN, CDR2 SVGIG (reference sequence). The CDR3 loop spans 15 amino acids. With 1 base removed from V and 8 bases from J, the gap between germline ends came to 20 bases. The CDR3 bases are TGTGCCTGGAGTGCCTTGGGGGGACGGACGGCAGGCTACACCTTC. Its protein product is CAWSALGGRTAGYTF.